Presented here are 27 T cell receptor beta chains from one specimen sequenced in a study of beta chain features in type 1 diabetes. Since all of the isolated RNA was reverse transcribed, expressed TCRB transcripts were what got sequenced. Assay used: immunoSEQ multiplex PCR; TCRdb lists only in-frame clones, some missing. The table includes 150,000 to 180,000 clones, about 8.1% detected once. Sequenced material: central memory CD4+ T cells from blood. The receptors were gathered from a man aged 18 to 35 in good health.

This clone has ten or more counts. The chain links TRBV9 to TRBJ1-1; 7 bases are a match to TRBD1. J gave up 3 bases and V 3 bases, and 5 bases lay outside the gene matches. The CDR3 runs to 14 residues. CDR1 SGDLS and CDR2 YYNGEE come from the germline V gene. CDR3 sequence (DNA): TGTGCCAGCAGCGAACAACAGGGGTACACTGAAGCTTTCTTT. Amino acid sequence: CASSEQQGYTEAFF.

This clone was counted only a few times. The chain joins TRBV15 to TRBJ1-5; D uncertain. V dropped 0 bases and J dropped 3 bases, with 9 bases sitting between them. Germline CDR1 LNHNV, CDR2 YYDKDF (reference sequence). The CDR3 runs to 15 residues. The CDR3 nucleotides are TGTGCCACCAGCAGAGATACCGAGCCCAATCAGCCCCAGCATTTT. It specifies CATSRDTEPNQPQHF.

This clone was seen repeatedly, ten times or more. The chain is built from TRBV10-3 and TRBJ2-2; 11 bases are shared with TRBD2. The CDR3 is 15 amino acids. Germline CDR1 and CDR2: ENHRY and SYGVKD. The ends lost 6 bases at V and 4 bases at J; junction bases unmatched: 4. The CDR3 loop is CAIRTSGSGTGELFF. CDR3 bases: TGTGCCATCAGAACTAGCGGGAGCGGCACCGGGGAGCTGTTTTTT.

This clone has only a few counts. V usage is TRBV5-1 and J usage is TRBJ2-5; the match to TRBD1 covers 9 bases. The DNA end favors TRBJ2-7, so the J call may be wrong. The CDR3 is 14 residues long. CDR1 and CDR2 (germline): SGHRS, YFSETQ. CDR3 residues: CASRTGTGTYEQYF. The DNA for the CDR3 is TGCGCCAGCAGAACCGGGACAGGGACCTACGAGCAGTACTTC.

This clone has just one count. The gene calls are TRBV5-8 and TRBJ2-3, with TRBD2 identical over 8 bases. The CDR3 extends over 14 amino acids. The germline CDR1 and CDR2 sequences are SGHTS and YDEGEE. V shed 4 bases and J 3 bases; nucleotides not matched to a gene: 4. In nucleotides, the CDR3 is TGTGCCAGCAGCGGCGGACTAGCTACAGATACGCAGTATTTT. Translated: CASSGGLATDTQYF.

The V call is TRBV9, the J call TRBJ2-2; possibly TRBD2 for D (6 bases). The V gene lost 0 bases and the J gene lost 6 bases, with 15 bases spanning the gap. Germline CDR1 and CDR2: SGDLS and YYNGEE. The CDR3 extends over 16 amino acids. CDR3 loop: CASSVATSPKAGELFF. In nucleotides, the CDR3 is TGTGCCAGCAGCGTAGCTACTAGCCCAAAGGCCGGGGAGCTGTTTTTT.

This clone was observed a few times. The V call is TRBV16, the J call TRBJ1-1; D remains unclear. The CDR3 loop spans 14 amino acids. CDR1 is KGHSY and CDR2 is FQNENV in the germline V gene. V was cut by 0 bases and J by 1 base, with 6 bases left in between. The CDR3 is CASSQSRRNTEAFF. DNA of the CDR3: TGTGCCAGCAGCCAATCGCGTAGGAACACTGAAGCTTTCTTT.

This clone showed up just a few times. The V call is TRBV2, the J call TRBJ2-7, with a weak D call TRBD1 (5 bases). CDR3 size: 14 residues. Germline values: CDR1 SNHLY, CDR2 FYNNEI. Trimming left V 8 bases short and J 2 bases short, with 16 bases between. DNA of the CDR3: TGTGCCAGCGATAAGGGGCAGATCCCCTACGAGCAGTACTTC. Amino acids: CASDKGQIPYEQYF. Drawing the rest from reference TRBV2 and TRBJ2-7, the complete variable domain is EPEVTQTPSHQVTQMGQEVILRCVPISNHLYFYWYRQILGQKVEFLVSFYNNEISEKSEIFDDQFSVERPDGSNFTLKIRSTKLEDSAMYFCASDKGQIPYEQYFGPGTRLTVT.

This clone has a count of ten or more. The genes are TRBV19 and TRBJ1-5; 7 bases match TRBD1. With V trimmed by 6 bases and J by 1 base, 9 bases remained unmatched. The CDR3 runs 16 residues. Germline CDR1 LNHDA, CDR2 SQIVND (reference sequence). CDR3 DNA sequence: TGTGCCAGTAGGTACGGGGCAGGGGGGAGCAATCAGCCCCAGCATTTT. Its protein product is CASRYGAGGSNQPQHF.

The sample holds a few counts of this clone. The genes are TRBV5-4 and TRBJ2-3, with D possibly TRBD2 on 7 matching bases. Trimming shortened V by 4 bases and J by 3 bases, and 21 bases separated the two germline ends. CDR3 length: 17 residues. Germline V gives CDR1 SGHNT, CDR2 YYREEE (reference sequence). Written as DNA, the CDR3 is TGTGCCAGCAGCCGCTCGTGGGGGGGCGAGGGGACAGATACGCAGTATTTT. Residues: CASSRSWGGEGTDTQYF.

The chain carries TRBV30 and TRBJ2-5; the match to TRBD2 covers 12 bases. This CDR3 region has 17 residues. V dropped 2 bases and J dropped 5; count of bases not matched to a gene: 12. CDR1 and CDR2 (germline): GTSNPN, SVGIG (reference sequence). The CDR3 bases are TGTGCCTGGAGTCCCGATACTAGCGGGAGGCTCGGGGAGACCCAGTACTTC. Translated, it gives CAWSPDTSGRLGETQYF.

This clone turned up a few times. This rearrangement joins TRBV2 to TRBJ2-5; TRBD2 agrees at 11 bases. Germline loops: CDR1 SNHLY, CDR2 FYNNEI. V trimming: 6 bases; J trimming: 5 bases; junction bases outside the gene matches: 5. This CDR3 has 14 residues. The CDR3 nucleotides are TGTGCCAGCAGGGCGGGACTAGCGGTGGAGACCCAGTACTTC. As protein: CASRAGLAVETQYF.

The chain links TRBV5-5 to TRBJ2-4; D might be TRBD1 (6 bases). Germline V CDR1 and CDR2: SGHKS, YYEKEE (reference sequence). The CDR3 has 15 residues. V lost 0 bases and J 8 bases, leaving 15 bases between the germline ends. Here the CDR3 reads CASSLENRVLDIQYF. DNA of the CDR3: TGTGCCAGCAGCTTGGAGAACAGGGTATTGGACATTCAGTACTTC.

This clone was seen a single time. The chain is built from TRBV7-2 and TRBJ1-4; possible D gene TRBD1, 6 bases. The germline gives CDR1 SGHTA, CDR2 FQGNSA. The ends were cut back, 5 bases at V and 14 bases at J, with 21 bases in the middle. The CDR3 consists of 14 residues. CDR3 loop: CASSPRDKAKGLFF. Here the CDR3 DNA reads TGTGCCAGCAGCCCCCGGGACAAGGCTAAGGGGCTGTTTTTT.

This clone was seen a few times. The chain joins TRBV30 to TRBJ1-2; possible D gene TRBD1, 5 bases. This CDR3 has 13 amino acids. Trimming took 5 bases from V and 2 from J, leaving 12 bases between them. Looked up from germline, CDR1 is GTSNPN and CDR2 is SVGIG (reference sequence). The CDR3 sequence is CAWAQQENYGYTF. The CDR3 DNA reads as TGTGCCTGGGCTCAACAGGAAAACTATGGCTACACCTTC.

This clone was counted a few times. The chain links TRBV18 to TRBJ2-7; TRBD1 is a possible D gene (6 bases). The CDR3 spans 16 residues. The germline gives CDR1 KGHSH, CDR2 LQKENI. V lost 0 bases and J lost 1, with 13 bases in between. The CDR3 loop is CASSPPNRERSYEQYF. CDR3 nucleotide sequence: TGTGCCAGCTCACCACCTAACAGGGAGCGATCCTACGAGCAGTACTTC. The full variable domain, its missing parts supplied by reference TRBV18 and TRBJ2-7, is NAGVMQNPRHLVRRRGQEARLRCSPMKGHSHVYWYRQLPEEGLKFMVYLQKENIIDESGMPKERFSAEFPKEGPSILRIQQVVRGDSAAYFCASSPPNRERSYEQYFGPGTRLTVT.

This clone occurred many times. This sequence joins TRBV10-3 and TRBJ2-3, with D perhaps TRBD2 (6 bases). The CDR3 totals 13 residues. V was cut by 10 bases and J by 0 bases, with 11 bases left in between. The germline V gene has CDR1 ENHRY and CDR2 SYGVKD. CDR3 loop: CATDAGSTDTQYF. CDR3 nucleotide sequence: TGTGCCACCGACGCGGGAAGCACAGATACGCAGTATTTT.

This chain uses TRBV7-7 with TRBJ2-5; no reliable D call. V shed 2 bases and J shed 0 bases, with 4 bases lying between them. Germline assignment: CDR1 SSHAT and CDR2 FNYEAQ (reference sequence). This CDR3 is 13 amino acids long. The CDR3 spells CASSLQNQETQYF. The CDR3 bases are TGTGCCAGCAGCTTACAGAACCAAGAGACCCAGTACTTC.

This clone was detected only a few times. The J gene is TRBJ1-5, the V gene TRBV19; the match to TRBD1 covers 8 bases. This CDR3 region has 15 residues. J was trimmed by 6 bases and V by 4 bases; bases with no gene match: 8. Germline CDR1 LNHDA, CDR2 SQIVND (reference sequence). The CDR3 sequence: CASSKGQGAGQPQHF. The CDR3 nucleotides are TGTGCCAGTAGTAAAGGACAGGGAGCGGGTCAGCCCCAGCATTTT. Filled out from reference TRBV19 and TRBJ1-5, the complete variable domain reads DGGITQSPKYLFRKEGQNVTLSCEQNLNHDAMYWYRQDPGQGLRLIYYSQIVNDFQKGDIAEGYSVSREKKESFPLTVTSAQKNPTAFYLCASSKGQGAGQPQHFGDGTRLSIL.

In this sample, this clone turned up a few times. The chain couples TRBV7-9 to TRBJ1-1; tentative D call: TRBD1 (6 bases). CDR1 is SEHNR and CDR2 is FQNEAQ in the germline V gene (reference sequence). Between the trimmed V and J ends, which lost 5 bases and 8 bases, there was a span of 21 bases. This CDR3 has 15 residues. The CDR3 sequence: CASSAVAGALSEAFF. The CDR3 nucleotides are TGTGCCAGCAGCGCCGTGGCAGGGGCCCTTTCCGAAGCTTTCTTT.

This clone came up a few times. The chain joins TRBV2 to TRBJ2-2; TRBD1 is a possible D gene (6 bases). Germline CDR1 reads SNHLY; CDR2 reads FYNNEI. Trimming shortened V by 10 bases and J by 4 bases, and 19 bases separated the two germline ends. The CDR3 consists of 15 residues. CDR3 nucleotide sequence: TGTGCCACCCGCTGGGGGACAAGTAGCACCGGGGAGCTGTTTTTT. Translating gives CATRWGTSSTGELFF.

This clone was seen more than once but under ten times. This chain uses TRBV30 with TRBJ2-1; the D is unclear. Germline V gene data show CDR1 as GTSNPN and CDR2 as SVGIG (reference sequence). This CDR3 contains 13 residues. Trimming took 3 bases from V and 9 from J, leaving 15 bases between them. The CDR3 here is CAWRYGFRSEQFF. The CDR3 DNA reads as TGTGCCTGGAGGTACGGCTTTAGGAGTGAGCAGTTCTTC.

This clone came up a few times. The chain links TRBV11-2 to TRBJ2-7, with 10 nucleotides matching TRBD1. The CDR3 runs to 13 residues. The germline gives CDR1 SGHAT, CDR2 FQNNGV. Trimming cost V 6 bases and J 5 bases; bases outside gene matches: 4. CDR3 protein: CASRWTGGNEQYF. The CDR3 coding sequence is TGTGCCAGCAGATGGACAGGGGGTAACGAGCAGTACTTC.

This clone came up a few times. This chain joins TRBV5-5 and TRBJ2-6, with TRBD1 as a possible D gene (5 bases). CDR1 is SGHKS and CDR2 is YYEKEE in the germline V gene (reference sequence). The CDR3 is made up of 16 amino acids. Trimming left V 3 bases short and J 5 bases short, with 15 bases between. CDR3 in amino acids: CASSSRGALRANVLTF. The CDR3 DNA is TGTGCCAGCAGCTCCCGTGGGGCTCTTAGGGCCAACGTCCTGACTTTC.

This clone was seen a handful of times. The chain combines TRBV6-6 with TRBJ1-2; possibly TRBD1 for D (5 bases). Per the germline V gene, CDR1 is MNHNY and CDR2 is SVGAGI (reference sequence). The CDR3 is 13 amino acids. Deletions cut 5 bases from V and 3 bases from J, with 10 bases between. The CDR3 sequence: CASSGTPHYGYTF. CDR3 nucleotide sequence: TGTGCCAGCAGTGGGACTCCGCACTATGGCTACACCTTC.

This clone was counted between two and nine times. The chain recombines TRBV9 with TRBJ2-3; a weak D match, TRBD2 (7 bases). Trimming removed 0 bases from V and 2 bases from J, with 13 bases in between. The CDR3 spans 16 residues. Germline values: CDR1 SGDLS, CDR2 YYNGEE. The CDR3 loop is CASSVGGGRVTDTQYF. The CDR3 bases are TGTGCCAGCAGCGTAGGGGGGGGCAGGGTCACAGATACGCAGTATTTT. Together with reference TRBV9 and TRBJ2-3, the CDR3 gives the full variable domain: DSGVTQTPKHLITATGQRVTLRCSPRSGDLSVYWYQQSLDQGLQFLIQYYNGEERAKGNILERFSAQQFPDLHSELNLSSLELGDSALYFCASSVGGGRVTDTQYFGPGTRLTVL.

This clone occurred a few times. This CDR3 reads CASSFGGSSYNEQFF. The CDR3 region has the DNA TGTGCCAGCAGCTTCGGGGGGAGCTCCTACAATGAGCAGTTCTTC. V usage is TRBV5-6 and J usage is TRBJ2-1; 7 bases agree with TRBD2. The CDR3 is made up of 15 amino acids. The V gene's germline CDR1 is SGHDT and CDR2 YYEEEE. J gave up 0 bases and V 2 bases, and 2 bases lay outside the gene matches. The full variable domain, rest sourced from reference TRBV5-6 and TRBJ2-1, is DAGVTQSPTHLIKTRGQQVTLRCSPKSGHDTVSWYQQALGQGPQFIFQYYEEEERQRGNFPDRFSGHQFPNYSSELNVNALLLGDSALYLCASSFGGSSYNEQFFGPGTRLTVL.